This T cell receptor (beta chain) appears in the sequencing data of a study of T cells after posttransplantation cyclophosphamide. Treatment was busulfan-fludarabine conditioning, a marrow graft, and cyclophosphamide on days +3 and +4. Regarding the study as a whole: Tissue-infiltrating T cells from skin or gut overlapped little with blood T cells. Recipient CMV seropositivity and CMV reactivation strongly tracked TRB clonality.

Sequencing used immunoSEQ multiplex PCR; TCRdb keeps in-frame clones, though not all of them. Sampling found roughly 12,000 clones, none seen once. Ten or more counts support this clone. Its matching antigen is unknown. This clonotype was obtained from a female patient in her thirties or forties who received an allogeneic stem cell transplant from a related donor, was CMV-positive, and had acute GVHD only. These T cells may partly come from the graft donor. Sequencing used PBMCs, obtained after allogeneic stem cell transplant with posttransplant cyclophosphamide.

This chain's CDR3 is CASSLEGVSYNEQFF. The CDR3 DNA is TGCGCCAGCAGCTTGGAGGGGGTCTCCTACAATGAGCAGTTCTTC. The J gene is TRBJ2-1, the V gene TRBV5-1; maybe TRBD1 (6 bases). Germline CDR1 is SGHRS and CDR2 is YFSETQ. Trimming pared 0 bases from V and 0 bases from J, leaving 7 bases between. This CDR3 contains 15 residues.